This entry lists 13 T cell receptor beta chains sequenced from one sample in a study of blood T cell repertoires in COVID-19. The table came from immunoSEQ multiplex PCR; TCRdb's copy has only in-frame clones and leaves some out. The table shows 200,000 to 250,000 clones, with about nine tenths occurring only once. The sample was PBMCs or T cells enriched from blood (not recorded which). These receptors were obtained from a woman aged 40 to 55 with acute COVID-19.

The V call is TRBV6-5, the J call TRBJ1-2, with D uncertain. There are 12 residues in the CDR3. Germline V lookup: CDR1 MNHEY, CDR2 SVGAGI. The V end lost 6 bases, the J end lost 4 bases, and 9 bases lay between the germline ends. The CDR3 here is CASSRGAYGYTF. Here the CDR3 DNA reads TGTGCCAGCAGCAGAGGAGCCTATGGCTACACCTTC.

This chain links TRBV27 with TRBJ2-1; 7 positions match TRBD1. CDR3 length: 16 amino acids. The germline CDR1 and CDR2 sequences are MNHEY and SMNVEV (reference sequence). The V segment lost 10 bases and the J segment 8 bases; nucleotides outside the gene matches: 20. The CDR3, as DNA: TGTGCCACAAGGGATGTTGCTAGGGGGCGCGAGGATGAGCAGTTCTTC. This encodes CATRDVARGREDEQFF.

This sequence joins TRBV7-3 and TRBJ1-1, with D unresolved. The CDR3 contains 16 residues. Deletions cut 5 bases from V and 0 bases from J, with 16 bases between. From germline, CDR1 is SGHTA and CDR2 FQGTGA. Written as DNA, the CDR3 is TGTGCCAGCAGCCCACAGCCGTCCGGCATGAACACTGAAGCTTTCTTT. Its translation: CASSPQPSGMNTEAFF. Full variable domain (rest looked up from reference TRBV7-3 and TRBJ1-1): GAGVSQTPSNKVTEKGKYVELRCDPISGHTALYWYRQSLGQGPEFLIYFQGTGAADDSGLPNDRFFAVRPEGSVSTLKIQRTERGDSAVYLCASSPQPSGMNTEAFFGQGTRLTVV.

The chain joins TRBV27 to TRBJ2-2; D is perhaps TRBD1 (5 bases). CDR1 is MNHEY and CDR2 is SMNVEV in the germline V gene (reference sequence). V was clipped by 2 bases and J by 4 bases, with 17 bases between them. This CDR3 is 17 amino acids long. The CDR3 protein is CASSLGRVQTSTGELFF. CDR3 nucleotides: TGTGCCAGCAGTTTAGGCAGGGTGCAAACCTCCACCGGGGAGCTGTTTTTT.

Within the sample, this clone is large (0.1 to 1%). This chain uses TRBV15 with TRBJ1-1, with unresolved D. The CDR3 runs 15 residues. Trimming left V 2 bases short and J 0 bases short, with 10 bases between. Germline V lookup: CDR1 LNHNV, CDR2 YYDKDF (reference sequence). CDR3 sequence: CATSRPRNMNTEAFF. The CDR3 DNA follows: TGTGCCACCAGCAGACCCAGAAACATGAACACTGAAGCTTTCTTT.

The DNA for the CDR3 is TGTGCCAGCAGCGTAGGACTAGCGGGGGGCCATGAGCAGTTCTTC. Its protein product is CASSVGLAGGHEQFF. The chain joins TRBV9 to TRBJ2-1, with 13 bases aligning to TRBD2. There are 15 residues in the CDR3. The J segment lost 8 bases and the V segment lost 0 bases, leaving 2 bases of the junction unmatched. Germline lookup yields CDR1 SGDLS and CDR2 YYNGEE.

J is TRBJ1-2 and V is TRBV12-5, with D unclear. Trimming left V 6 bases short and J 2 bases short, with 10 bases between. Per the germline V gene, CDR1 is LGHNT and CDR2 is FRNRAP. This CDR3 is 13 amino acids long. This CDR3 reads CASGIVFNYGYTF. Here the CDR3 DNA reads TGTGCTAGTGGCATAGTTTTCAACTATGGCTACACCTTC.

This clone was picked up a small number of times. CDR3 sequence: CASSLAGQGNTEAFF. The CDR3 coding sequence is TGCGCCAGCAGCTTGGCGGGACAGGGGAACACTGAAGCTTTCTTT. The chain is built from TRBV5-1 and TRBJ1-1, with 9 bases matching TRBD1. V lost 0 bases, J lost 1 base, and 1 base stayed unmatched. Germline CDR1 reads SGHRS; CDR2 reads YFSETQ. This CDR3 has 15 amino acids.

This chain joins TRBV6-6 and TRBJ2-2, with 10 nucleotides matching TRBD1. Germline V gene data show CDR1 as MNHNY and CDR2 as SVGAGI (reference sequence). With V trimmed by 6 bases and J by 4 bases, 14 bases remained unmatched. CDR3 size: 18 residues. The CDR3 DNA is TGTGCCAGCAGCCGAACTACAGACAGGGGGCGAAGCACCGGGGAGCTGTTTTTT. The encoded protein is CASSRTTDRGRSTGELFF.

V is TRBV9 and J is TRBJ2-7; D unresolved. The germline V gene has CDR1 SGDLS and CDR2 YYNGEE. CDR3 length: 13 amino acids. V lost 0 bases and J lost 2, with 6 bases in between. The CDR3 sequence: CASSVDSTYEQYF. The CDR3 coding sequence is TGTGCCAGCAGCGTAGACAGCACCTACGAGCAGTACTTC. The variable domain in full, with the rest retrieved from reference TRBV9 and TRBJ2-7, is DSGVTQTPKHLITATGQRVTLRCSPRSGDLSVYWYQQSLDQGLQFLIQYYNGEERAKGNILERFSAQQFPDLHSELNLSSLELGDSALYFCASSVDSTYEQYFGPGTRLTVT.

This chain connects TRBV19 to TRBJ2-1; a possible D gene is TRBD2 (7 bases). Looked up from germline, CDR1 is LNHDA and CDR2 is SQIVND (reference sequence). CDR3 length: 14 residues. V shed 3 bases and J shed 9 bases, with 15 bases lying between them. The CDR3 nucleotides are TGTGCCAGTAGTATTAACGGGGGGCAGGTTGAGCAGTTCTTC. Translated: CASSINGGQVEQFF. The variable domain in full, completed from reference TRBV19 and TRBJ2-1, reads DGGITQSPKYLFRKEGQNVTLSCEQNLNHDAMYWYRQDPGQGLRLIYYSQIVNDFQKGDIAEGYSVSREKKESFPLTVTSAQKNPTAFYLCASSINGGQVEQFFGPGTRLTVL.

The chain uses TRBV18 and TRBJ2-6; D is possibly TRBD2 (5 bases). The CDR3 spans 17 residues. Trimming left V 6 bases short and J 0 bases short, with 15 bases between. Germline V gene sequence: CDR1 KGHSH, CDR2 LQKENI. CDR3 bases: TGTGCCAGCTCTCCGGACGAGGCGGGCTCTGGGGCCAACGTCCTGACTTTC. It translates to CASSPDEAGSGANVLTF.

The chain uses TRBV11-2 and TRBJ1-6; 8 positions agree with TRBD1. V gave up 5 bases and J gave up 7 bases; unmatched junction bases: 13. This CDR3 spans 17 amino acids. Germline assignment: CDR1 SGHAT and CDR2 FQNNGV. The CDR3 here is CASSPVDRDALNSPLHF. CDR3 DNA: TGTGCCAGCAGCCCCGTGGACAGGGATGCTCTCAATTCACCCCTCCACTTT.